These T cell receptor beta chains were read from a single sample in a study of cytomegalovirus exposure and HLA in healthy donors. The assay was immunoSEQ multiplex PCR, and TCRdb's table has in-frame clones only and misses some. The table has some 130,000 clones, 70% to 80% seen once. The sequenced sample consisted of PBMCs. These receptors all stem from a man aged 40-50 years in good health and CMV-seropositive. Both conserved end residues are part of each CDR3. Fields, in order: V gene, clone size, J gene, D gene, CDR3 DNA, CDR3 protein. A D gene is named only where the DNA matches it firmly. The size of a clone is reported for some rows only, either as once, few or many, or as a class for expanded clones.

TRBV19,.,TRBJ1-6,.,TGTGCCAGTAGCCCGAGGGCAGGGGATAATTCACCCCTCCACTTT,CASSPRAGDNSPLHF
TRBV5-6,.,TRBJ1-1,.,TGTGCCAGCAGCTTTGGGGGCAGGGTGAGTACTGAAGCTTTCTTT,CASSFGGRVSTEAFF
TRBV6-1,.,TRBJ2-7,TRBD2,TGTGCCAGCAGCCTGACTAGCGTGAGCTCCTACGAGCAGTACTTC,CASSLTSVSSYEQYF
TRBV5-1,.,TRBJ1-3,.,TGCGCCAGCAGCTTAACCGGGACAAATAGCGGAAACACCATATATTTT,CASSLTGTNSGNTIYF
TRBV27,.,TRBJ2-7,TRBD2,TGTGCCAGCAGTTTATCCGGCGGGAGTCCGTACGAGCAGTACTTC,CASSLSGGSPYEQYF
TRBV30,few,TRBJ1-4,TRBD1,TGTGCCTGGGCCCCTGACAGGGCGGAAAAACTGTTTTTT,CAWAPDRAEKLFF
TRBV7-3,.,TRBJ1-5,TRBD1,TGTGCCAGCAGCTCGGGACAGGCTCAGCCCCAGCATTTT,CASSSGQAQPQHF
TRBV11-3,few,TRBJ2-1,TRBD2,TGTGCCAGCAGTTTTAGCGGGACGGAGAACAATGAGCAGTTCTTC,CASSFSGTENNEQFF
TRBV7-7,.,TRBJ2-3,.,TGTGCTAGCAGCTTAGCACGACTAGATACGCAGTATTTT,CASSLARLDTQYF
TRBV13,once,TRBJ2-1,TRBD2,TGTGCCAGCACGCGGGAGGGGGGTTACAATGAGCAGTTCTTC,CASTREGGYNEQFF
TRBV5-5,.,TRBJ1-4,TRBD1,TGTGCCAGCAGCCGGACAGGGGGCGATGAAAAACTGTTTTTT,CASSRTGGDEKLFF
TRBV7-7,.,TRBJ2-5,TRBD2,TGTGCTAGCAGCTCAAGCGGGGTCCAAGAGACCCAGTACTTC,CASSSSGVQETQYF